The clone carrying this T cell receptor beta chain has just one count. Its specificity is unknown. Genomic DNA templated the TCR beta VDJ and CDR3 profiling. TCRdb recomputed calls from the reads with MiXCR, one row per CDR3 protein. The table records around 160,000 distinct CDR3 sequences, roughly 43% of them present only once. An expansion of CD8+CD57+ cells by flow cytometry had been shown in patients chosen for sequencing. CDR1 SGHVS and CDR2 FNYEAQ come from the germline V gene. V shed 5 bases and J shed 8 bases, with 15 bases lying between them. This CDR3 has 13 residues. The source of the sample is a study of CD8+CD57+ T cells in acquired aplastic anemia. At the level of the study: CD4+ and CD8+ cells, once sorted, gave DNA averaging 3.2 ug.

Broader study findings: Shared by patients and controls, just under 30 CD8+ CDR3s were abundant in patients.

The specimen was sorted CD4+, CD8+, or CD8+CD57+ T cells (not recorded which) from PBMCs. The rearrangement uses TRBV7-6 and TRBJ1-2; possibly TRBD1 for D (6 bases). The clonotype was recovered from a human donor with aplastic anemia. The CDR3 is CASSSQGIRGYTF. Here the CDR3 DNA reads TGTGCCAGCAGCAGTCAGGGGATAAGAGGCTACACCTTC.